The 8 T cell receptor beta chains below were found in one sample sequenced in a study of identical twins. TCRdb fed the 5' RACE reads into MiXCR, producing one record per CDR3 protein. Of 200,000 to 250,000 distinct CDR3 sequences listed, 6.5% are singletons. This sample was also put to use in a study of T cells expressing NK-cell markers.

Sequencing used CD8+ T cells sorted from blood. The receptors were sampled from a woman aged 18-29 years in good health.

The chain uses TRBV29-1 and TRBJ1-1; D gene unclear. The CDR3 runs to 14 residues. V dropped 1 base and J dropped 1 base, with 10 bases sitting between them. CDR1 SQVTM and CDR2 ANQGSEA come from the germline V gene. This CDR3 reads CSVEVVTWNTEAFF. The CDR3 region has the DNA TGCAGCGTTGAAGTCGTAACATGGAACACTGAAGCTTTCTTT. Full variable domain (outside the CDR3, taken from reference TRBV29-1 and TRBJ1-1): SAVISQKPSRDICQRGTSLTIQCQVDSQVTMMFWYRQQPGQSLTLIATANQGSEATYESGFVIDKFPISRPNLTFSTLTVSNMSPEDSSIYLCSVEVVTWNTEAFFGQGTRLTVV.

This clonotype has only one observation. This chain connects TRBV11-2 to TRBJ2-5, with a possible D match to TRBD2 (6 bases). Looked up from germline, CDR1 is SGHAT and CDR2 is FQNNGV. V lost 1 base and J lost 4, with 16 bases in between. The CDR3 runs 16 residues. The CDR3 is CASSLGLREKGETQYF. The DNA of the CDR3 is TGTGCCAGCAGCTTAGGTTTGCGGGAAAAAGGAGAGACCCAGTACTTC.

The rearrangement uses TRBV30 and TRBJ2-1, with TRBD2 matching over 10 bases. The V gene end was trimmed by 4 bases and the J gene end by 6 bases; junction bases not matched to a gene: 9. Germline V gives CDR1 GTSNPN, CDR2 SVGIG (reference sequence). There are 15 residues in the CDR3. The DNA for the CDR3 is TGTGCCTGGAACAGGGTAGCGGGAGGATCCAATGAGCAGTTCTTC. Translation gives CAWNRVAGGSNEQFF.

This clonotype was counted only a few times. The chain has TRBV18 and TRBJ2-2; D gene ambiguous. Trimming shortened V by 0 bases and J by 3 bases, and 2 bases separated the two germline ends. Looked up from germline, CDR1 is KGHSH and CDR2 is LQKENI. The CDR3 has 13 residues. The CDR3 region has the DNA TGTGCCAGCTCACCACCGGACACCGGGGAGCTGTTTTTT. Its translation is CASSPPDTGELFF.

This clonotype was seen ten or more times. This sequence joins TRBV12-3 or TRBV12-4 and TRBJ1-6; D is perhaps TRBD1 (6 bases). The CDR3 runs 13 residues. With 11 bases removed from V and 8 bases from J, the gap between germline ends came to 16 bases. CDR3 nucleotides: TGTGCCGTGGGGAGGGGGACTTATTCACCCCTCCACTTT. Translation: CAVGRGTYSPLHF.

This clonotype has a count of ten or more. The chain uses TRBV12-3 or TRBV12-4 and TRBJ2-7, with 12 bases that match TRBD2. J was trimmed by 2 bases and V by 6 bases; bases with no gene match: 5. The CDR3 spans 15 residues. DNA for the CDR3: TGTGCCAGCAGCTCAGGACTAGCGGGACCCTACGAGCAGTACTTC. The encoded protein is CASSSGLAGPYEQYF.

This clonotype was observed many times. V and J are TRBV9 and TRBJ2-2, with D tentatively TRBD1 (6 bases). This CDR3 contains 16 residues. The germline CDR1 and CDR2 sequences are SGDLS and YYNGEE. V shed 3 bases and J shed 5 bases, with 17 bases lying between them. The DNA of the CDR3 is TGTGCCAGCAGCGCCCACCGGGACACTTTTACCGGGGAGCTGTTTTTT. Encoded protein: CASSAHRDTFTGELFF.

This clonotype was seen many times. The chain recombines TRBV2 with TRBJ1-1, with 9 bases that match TRBD1. This CDR3 is built from 14 residues. Germline CDR1 is SNHLY and CDR2 is FYNNEI. V dropped 0 bases and J dropped 4; count of bases not matched to a gene: 0. The CDR3 nucleotides read TGTGCCAGCAGTGAAGCGACAGGGGGCACTGAAGCTTTCTTT. Translation gives CASSEATGGTEAFF.